The 2 T cell receptor beta chains in this list originate from one sample, sequenced in a study of OX40 agonist ivuxolimab in advanced cancers. Clones were sequenced by immunoSEQ multiplex PCR, and TCRdb holds only the in-frame ones, with some missing. The sample lists approximately 77,000 clones, around 93% occurring once. The sequences come from CD4+ or CD8+ T cells sorted from blood, collected in a trial of the OX40 agonist ivuxolimab. Receptors were obtained from an adult with an advanced solid tumor such as melanoma, head and neck, liver or kidney cancer.

The chain employs TRBV5-4 and TRBJ2-5; 10 bases align to TRBD2. The J call may be mistaken, given a closer DNA end match to TRBJ2-7. Germline-derived CDR1 and CDR2 are SGHNT and YYREEE (reference sequence). The CDR3 is made up of 15 amino acids. The DNA for the CDR3 is TGTGCCAGCAGCTCGCTACTAGCGGGATCTTCCGAGCAGTACTTC. Protein sequence: CASSSLLAGSSEQYF.

V and J are TRBV13 and TRBJ2-7; 15 nucleotides agree with TRBD2. The germline V gene encodes CDR1 PRHDT and CDR2 FYEKMQ (reference sequence). With V trimmed by 8 bases and J by 2 bases, 13 bases remained unmatched. There are 18 residues in the CDR3. The CDR3 DNA sequence: TGTGCCAGCGGATTCGGGACTAGCGGGAGGCCCCGTCCCTACGAGCAGTACTTC. It encodes CASGFGTSGRPRPYEQYF.